This TCR beta chain was identified in a study of blood T cell repertoires in COVID-19. Study context: Sites in the United States, Italy and Spain provided acute and convalescent COVID-19 samples. The cDNA or gDNA used as material had been derived from T cells, B-cell-depleted T cells, or PBMCs.

CDR1 WNHNN and CDR2 SYGVQD come from the germline V gene (reference sequence). V lost 6 bases to trimming and J lost 6 bases; unmatched junction nucleotides: 2. The CDR3 totals 13 residues. Per the original methods: Reference gene primers were amplified, and this amplification served to estimate nucleated cell counts. Data came from immunoSEQ multiplex PCR; TCRdb stores just in-frame clones and leaves some out. The D gene and trimming were derived from the DNA, and the V and J assignments and clone size from that table. The table records 190,000 or so clones, under 85% of them present only once. The sample taken for sequencing was peripheral blood. The clonotype originates from an elderly woman with acute or convalescent COVID-19. V is TRBV10-1 and J is TRBJ2-2; TRBD1 matches 9 bases. Here the CDR3 DNA reads TGCGCCAGCAGGGGACAGGGCGCCGGGGAGCTGTTTTTT. Its translation is CASRGQGAGELFF.